These 18 T cell receptor beta chains originate from one sample sequenced in a study of shared clonotypes between healthy human individuals. Sequencing used immunoSEQ multiplex PCR; TCRdb keeps in-frame clones, though not all of them. The table records 2 million to 2.5 million clones, around 95% of them present only once. Sequenced material: naive CD4+ T cells sorted from blood. Sample subset: CD45RA+ positively selected. The receptors derive from a man aged 18 to 30 in good health.

Concerning this clone: Other DNA sequences from this sample encode an identical CDR3 as well. This chain links TRBV30 with TRBJ2-7, with TRBD1 identical over 7 bases. J was trimmed by 5 bases and V by 1 base; bases with no gene match: 2. The CDR3 is 12 amino acids. Germline CDR1 reads GTSNPN; CDR2 reads SVGIG (reference sequence). The CDR3 loop reads CAWSGTGDEQYF. In DNA form, the CDR3 reads TGTGCCTGGAGTGGTACAGGGGACGAGCAGTACTTC.

For this clone: Additional DNA sequences in this sample encode the identical CDR3. The chain recombines TRBV18 with TRBJ2-1, with D hard to call. Germline CDR1 is KGHSH and CDR2 is LQKENI. V was trimmed by 0 bases and J by 1 base, leaving 1 base between them. This CDR3 comprises 13 residues. The CDR3 region is CASSPPSYNEQFF. CDR3 in DNA: TGTGCCAGCTCACCACCGTCCTACAATGAGCAGTTCTTC.

V gene TRBV25-1 combines with J gene TRBJ2-3; 14 bases fit TRBD2. This CDR3 has 16 amino acids. CDR1 and CDR2 from the germline V gene are MGHDK and SYGVNS. V lost 4 bases, J lost 4 bases, and 4 bases stayed unmatched. The CDR3 DNA reads TGTGCCAGCAGTGGCCGACTAGCGGGAGGGCCAGATACGCAGTATTTT. Translation gives CASSGRLAGGPDTQYF. The full variable domain, with the rest looked up from reference TRBV25-1 and TRBJ2-3, is EADIYQTPRYLVIGTGKKITLECSQTMGHDKMYWYQQDPGMELHLIHYSYGVNSTEKGDLSSESTVSRIRTEHFPLTLESARPSHTSQYLCASSGRLAGGPDTQYFGPGTRLTVL.

This clone was seen once. The chain employs TRBV4-1 and TRBJ1-4, with TRBD1 as a possible D gene (6 bases). The CDR3 totals 17 residues. Deletions cut 1 base from V and 7 bases from J, with 19 bases between. Germline V lookup: CDR1 MGHRA, CDR2 YSYEKL. For the CDR3, the DNA is TGCGCCAGCAGCCAAGTGGGAACGGGGGCCGGAGGTGAAAAACTGTTTTTT. This sequence encodes CASSQVGTGAGGEKLFF.

The chain couples TRBV2 to TRBJ1-5, with D possibly TRBD1 on 5 matching bases. There are 16 residues in the CDR3. CDR1 and CDR2 (germline): SNHLY, FYNNEI. V was pared by 6 bases and J by 2 bases, with 17 bases between. This CDR3 reads CASRGRDPGGNQPQHF. The CDR3 DNA reads TGTGCCAGCAGGGGCCGGGACCCGGGGGGCAATCAGCCCCAGCATTTT.

The chain employs TRBV5-1 and TRBJ2-2; 9 bases are shared with TRBD2. Germline loops: CDR1 SGHRS, CDR2 YFSETQ. J lost 4 bases, V lost 6 bases, and 7 bases had no gene match. The CDR3 covers 15 residues. The chain's CDR3 is CASTAGGRSTGELFF. CDR3 coding DNA: TGCGCCAGCACAGCGGGGGGCCGCAGCACCGGGGAGCTGTTTTTT.

J is TRBJ1-6 and V is TRBV30; D gene uncertain. This CDR3 has 19 amino acids. CDR1 is GTSNPN, CDR2 SVGIG, per germline (reference sequence). Trimming removed 3 bases from V and 15 bases from J, with 36 bases in between. CDR3 sequence reads: CAWSRIRVFGIRNVLDLHF. In DNA, the CDR3 is TGTGCCTGGAGCCGGATCCGGGTCTTTGGGATTCGAAATGTCCTCGACCTCCACTTT.

CDR3 protein: CASSLGLAGGNEQYF. CDR3 nucleotide sequence: TGTGCCAGCAGCTTGGGACTGGCAGGGGGCAACGAGCAGTACTTC. The V gene is TRBV5-8, the J gene TRBJ2-7; 8 bases align to TRBD1. In germline, CDR1 is SGHTS, CDR2 YDEGEE. The CDR3 has 15 amino acids. With 0 bases clipped from V and 5 bases from J, the junction kept 7 bases outside the gene matches.

The chain couples TRBV4-1 to TRBJ2-3, with 8 positions matching TRBD1. Losses at the gene ends were 1 base for V and 2 bases for J; bases not matched to a gene: 5. Germline CDR1 MGHRA, CDR2 YSYEKL. The CDR3 spans 16 residues. Written as DNA, the CDR3 is TGCGCCAGCAGCCAAGGTGCGACAGGGGCCACAGATACGCAGTATTTT. Translating it yields CASSQGATGATDTQYF.

This clone was observed a single time. The CDR3 coding sequence is TGTGCCAGCAGCCTTTTCCCTCAGGGAGACAATCAGCCCCAGCATTTT. This codes for CASSLFPQGDNQPQHF. The genes are TRBV27 and TRBJ1-5, with D possibly TRBD1 on 5 matching bases. V was pared by 6 bases and J by 3 bases, with 18 bases between. The CDR3 totals 16 residues. CDR1 is MNHEY, CDR2 SMNVEV, per germline (reference sequence).

V and J are TRBV5-6 and TRBJ2-5; D not resolved. The CDR3 contains 12 residues. Germline CDR1 reads SGHDT; CDR2 reads YYEEEE. Trimming removed 1 base from V and 4 bases from J, with 5 bases in between. CDR3: CASSLYRETQYF. The DNA of the CDR3 is TGTGCCAGCAGCTTGTACCGAGAGACCCAGTACTTC.

This chain links TRBV11-2 with TRBJ1-2; D is ambiguous. CDR1 is SGHAT, CDR2 FQNNGV, per germline. The V and J ends lost 4 bases and 2 bases respectively, with 17 bases between them. This CDR3 has 16 amino acids. In DNA form, the CDR3 reads TGTGCCAGCAGCTCCCCGGAATTACCACTAAACTATGGCTACACCTTC. This codes for CASSSPELPLNYGYTF.

V usage is TRBV13 and J usage is TRBJ2-7; D gene uncertain. Germline V lookup: CDR1 PRHDT, CDR2 FYEKMQ (reference sequence). The V end lost 5 bases, the J end lost 2 bases, and 16 bases lay between the germline ends. This CDR3 spans 15 amino acids. This CDR3 is CASSPNPSGPYEQYF. Written as DNA, the CDR3 is TGTGCCAGCAGCCCCAACCCGTCAGGCCCCTACGAGCAGTACTTC.

This sequence joins TRBV18 and TRBJ1-5, with D possibly TRBD1 on 5 matching bases. V was pared by 3 bases and J by 5 bases, with 14 bases between. CDR1 and CDR2 from the germline V gene are KGHSH and LQKENI. This CDR3 region has 15 residues. This chain's CDR3 is CASSPAGSGDQPQHF. CDR3 DNA: TGTGCCAGCTCACCGGCAGGGTCTGGCGATCAGCCCCAGCATTTT.

The chain recombines TRBV7-8 with TRBJ1-1; no clear D gene. The CDR3 covers 15 residues. The ends were cut back, 2 bases at V and 0 bases at J, with 10 bases in the middle. In germline, CDR1 is SGHVS, CDR2 FQNEAQ. The CDR3 DNA sequence: TGTGCCAGCAGCTTATTGGAGAAGATGAACACTGAAGCTTTCTTT. Encoded protein: CASSLLEKMNTEAFF.

The V gene is TRBV6-6, the J gene TRBJ2-7, with 9 positions matching TRBD1. Germline V CDR1 and CDR2: MNHNY, SVGAGI (reference sequence). Losses at the gene ends were 4 bases for V and 0 bases for J; bases not matched to a gene: 4. The CDR3 sequence is 15 residues long. CDR3 sequence: CASSSTGGASYEQYF. In nucleotides, the CDR3 is TGTGCCAGCAGTTCCACAGGGGGCGCCTCCTACGAGCAGTACTTC.

For this clone: The same CDR3 can be traced to other DNA sequences in this sample. This chain links TRBV10-3 with TRBJ2-1; D gene unclear. With 3 bases removed from V and 6 bases from J, the gap between germline ends came to 3 bases. The germline V gene encodes CDR1 ENHRY and CDR2 SYGVKD. The length of the CDR3 is 11 residues. Here the CDR3 DNA reads TGTGCCATCAGTGAAGGCAATGAGCAGTTCTTC. It encodes CAISEGNEQFF.

The rearrangement links TRBV6-5 to TRBJ2-1; 9 bases agree with TRBD2. With 0 bases clipped from V and 8 bases from J, the junction kept 5 bases outside the gene matches. CDR1 is MNHEY, CDR2 SVGAGI, per germline. This CDR3 region has 15 residues. Here the CDR3 reads CASSYSGLASDEQFF. The DNA of the CDR3 is TGTGCCAGCAGTTACTCGGGACTAGCATCCGATGAGCAGTTCTTC.